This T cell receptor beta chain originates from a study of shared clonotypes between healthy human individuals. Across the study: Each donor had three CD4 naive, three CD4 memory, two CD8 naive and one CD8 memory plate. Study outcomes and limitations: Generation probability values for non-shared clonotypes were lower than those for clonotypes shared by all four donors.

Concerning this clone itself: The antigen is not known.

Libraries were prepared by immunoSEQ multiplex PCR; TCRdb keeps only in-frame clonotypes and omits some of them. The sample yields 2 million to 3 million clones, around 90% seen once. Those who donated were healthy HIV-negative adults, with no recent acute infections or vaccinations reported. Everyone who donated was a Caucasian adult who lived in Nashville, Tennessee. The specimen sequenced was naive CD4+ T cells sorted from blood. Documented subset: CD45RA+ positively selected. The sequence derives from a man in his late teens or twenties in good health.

CDR3 region: CASSPMAEETQYF. The CDR3 nucleotides read TGTGCCAGCTCACCGATGGCTGAGGAGACCCAGTACTTC. The chain uses TRBV18 and TRBJ2-5, with D hard to call. The CDR3 covers 13 residues. V was clipped by 3 bases and J by 5 bases, with 10 bases between them. Germline CDR1 and CDR2: KGHSH and LQKENI.